Each of the 31 T cell receptor beta chains below was sequenced from the same sample in a study of blood T cell repertoires in COVID-19. Some clones are missing from TCRdb's copy, which holds only in-frame ones; the method was immunoSEQ multiplex PCR. The sample lists about 68,000 clones, approximately 92% seen once, with 6.9% in the top ten. Sequencing was done on a sample of peripheral blood. The source is a human donor in a cohort sampled during active COVID-19.

With respect to this clone: This same CDR3 is encoded by further DNA sequences in the sample. The chain recombines TRBV15 with TRBJ1-2; TRBD1 agrees at 7 bases. Germline V gene data show CDR1 as LNHNV and CDR2 as YYDKDF (reference sequence). With 1 base clipped from V and 1 base from J, the junction kept 3 bases outside the gene matches. The CDR3 loop spans 15 amino acids. The CDR3 is CATSRGTGDNYGYTF. The CDR3 DNA reads as TGTGCCACCAGCAGAGGTACAGGGGATAACTATGGCTACACCTTC.

The chain has TRBV5-4 and TRBJ2-1, with TRBD2 identical over 11 bases. Germline CDR1 and CDR2: SGHNT and YYREEE (reference sequence). J gave up 2 bases and V 0 bases, and 4 bases lay outside the gene matches. The CDR3 spans 17 residues. The CDR3 loop is CASSLASGGITYNEQFF. The CDR3, as DNA: TGTGCCAGCAGCTTGGCTAGCGGGGGGATCACCTACAATGAGCAGTTCTTC. The complete variable domain, with remaining parts taken from reference TRBV5-4 and TRBJ2-1, reads ETGVTQSPTHLIKTRGQQVTLRCSSQSGHNTVSWYQQALGQGPQFIFQYYREEENGRGNFPPRFSGLQFPNYSSELNVNALELDDSALYLCASSLASGGITYNEQFFGPGTRLTVL.

The chain has TRBV28 and TRBJ1-2, with D maybe TRBD1 (6 bases). The V gene's germline CDR1 is MDHEN and CDR2 SYDVKM. The V gene lost 3 bases and the J gene lost 4 bases, with 18 bases spanning the gap. The CDR3 covers 16 residues. CDR3 protein: CASSFPAGAGGYGYTF. The DNA for the CDR3 is TGTGCCAGCAGTTTCCCGGCAGGGGCTGGTGGCTATGGCTACACCTTC.

This clone was observed a few times. The chain links TRBV18 to TRBJ1-1; D not certain. Per germline, CDR1 KGHSH and CDR2 LQKENI. The CDR3 has 16 amino acids. Trimming stripped 4 bases from V and 1 base from J, with 16 bases between. The CDR3 DNA reads as TGTGCCAGCTCACGTGAGAAGGGAGAGGGGAACACTGAAGCTTTCTTT. This encodes CASSREKGEGNTEAFF.

In this sample, this clone turned up a few times. The genes are TRBV9 and TRBJ2-5, with D tentatively TRBD2 (6 bases). Trimming left V 3 bases short and J 4 bases short, with 13 bases between. The CDR3 is 14 amino acids. Per the germline V gene, CDR1 is SGDLS and CDR2 is YYNGEE. CDR3 sequence (DNA): TGTGCCAGCAGCGAGTGGGGCGGGGCAGAGACCCAGTACTTC. Protein sequence: CASSEWGGAETQYF.

The chain couples TRBV5-5 to TRBJ1-6; 7 bases match TRBD1. CDR1 SGHKS and CDR2 YYEKEE come from the germline V gene (reference sequence). The V segment lost 0 bases and the J segment 10 bases; nucleotides outside the gene matches: 4. The CDR3 totals 14 residues. In DNA, the CDR3 is TGTGCCAGCAGCTTGGACAGGGGTGGCTCACCCCTCCACTTT. It codes for CASSLDRGGSPLHF.

The chain uses TRBV7-2 and TRBJ2-3, with D uncertain. This CDR3 region has 16 residues. V lost 5 bases to trimming and J lost 1 base, with 16 bases between them. Germline-derived CDR1 and CDR2 are SGHTA and FQGNSA. CDR3 sequence: CASSLPQRAGTDTQYF. The CDR3 DNA follows: TGTGCCAGCAGCCTCCCCCAGCGTGCGGGCACAGATACGCAGTATTTT.

This chain joins TRBV19 and TRBJ2-5; D unresolved. V was clipped by 4 bases and J by 0 bases, with 9 bases between them. CDR1 is LNHDA, CDR2 SQIVND, per germline (reference sequence). The CDR3 contains 14 residues. The CDR3 sequence: CASSRGGNQETQYF. CDR3 in DNA: TGTGCCAGTAGTAGAGGCGGCAACCAAGAGACCCAGTACTTC.

The chain is built from TRBV29-1 and TRBJ2-3, with 14 bases aligning to TRBD2. This CDR3 is 17 amino acids long. Germline V gene data show CDR1 as SQVTM and CDR2 as ANQGSEA. Trimming at V came to 7 bases and at J to 2 bases, leaving 11 bases not matched to a gene. The CDR3 spells CSGSRGLAGDYTDTQYF. The CDR3 DNA is TGCAGCGGCAGCCGGGGACTAGCGGGGGACTACACAGATACGCAGTATTTT.

The rearrangement uses TRBV3-1 (or the pseudogene TRBV3-2) and TRBJ2-7, with D perhaps TRBD1 (5 bases). Trimming stripped 8 bases from V and 5 bases from J, with 28 bases between. This CDR3 spans 17 amino acids. Germline CDR1 reads LGHDT; CDR2 reads YNNKEL (reference sequence). The CDR3 DNA reads TGTGCCAGCCCCGAGCGAGTTCAGGGTGGGCGATTGGACGAGCAGTACTTC. Its translation: CASPERVQGGRLDEQYF.

This chain uses TRBV5-1 with TRBJ2-3; 11 nucleotides align to TRBD2. The CDR3 spans 15 residues. V dropped 4 bases and J dropped 4; count of bases not matched to a gene: 5. The germline V gene encodes CDR1 SGHRS and CDR2 YFSETQ. This chain's CDR3 is CASSASGGQADTQYF. CDR3 DNA sequence: TGCGCCAGCAGCGCTAGCGGGGGGCAGGCAGATACGCAGTATTTT.

The chain is built from TRBV19 and TRBJ1-5, with D uncertain. This CDR3 has 14 amino acids. Germline CDR1 reads LNHDA; CDR2 reads SQIVND (reference sequence). Trimming removed 5 bases from V and 0 bases from J, with 8 bases in between. The CDR3 spells CASSLEYSNQPQHF. The DNA of the CDR3 is TGTGCCAGTAGTCTCGAGTATAGCAATCAGCCCCAGCATTTT.

The chain joins TRBV29-1 to TRBJ1-1; no definite D call. The CDR3 is 15 residues long. Germline lookup yields CDR1 SQVTM and CDR2 ANQGSEA. Deletions cut 4 bases from V and 0 bases from J, with 15 bases between. The CDR3 region has the DNA TGCAGCGTTGCAGTGACTAGTACCCTGAACACTGAAGCTTTCTTT. Its protein product is CSVAVTSTLNTEAFF. The whole variable domain, filled in from reference TRBV29-1 and TRBJ1-1, reads SAVISQKPSRDICQRGTSLTIQCQVDSQVTMMFWYRQQPGQSLTLIATANQGSEATYESGFVIDKFPISRPNLTFSTLTVSNMSPEDSSIYLCSVAVTSTLNTEAFFGQGTRLTVV.

This chain uses TRBV10-3 with TRBJ1-1; the D gene is possibly TRBD1 (5 bases). The germline gives CDR1 ENHRY, CDR2 SYGVKD. This CDR3 has 12 amino acids. Deletions cut 10 bases from V and 3 bases from J, with 12 bases between. The CDR3 region has the DNA TGTGCCAGCTCGGGCAGGGACACTGAAGCTTTCTTT. It translates to CASSGRDTEAFF.

The chain has TRBV6-2 or TRBV6-3 and TRBJ2-7; D is perhaps TRBD1 (5 bases). The CDR3 runs to 15 residues. From germline, CDR1 is MNHEY and CDR2 SVGEGT. V was shortened by 5 bases and J by 0 bases, with 14 bases between the two germline ends. The CDR3 is CASSPRRTLSYEQYF. CDR3 nucleotide sequence: TGTGCCAGCAGTCCAAGAAGGACACTCTCCTACGAGCAGTACTTC.

The J gene is TRBJ2-7, the V gene TRBV13; 9 positions match TRBD2. J lost 6 bases, V lost 8 bases, and 8 bases had no gene match. The CDR3 is 13 residues long. The germline V gene encodes CDR1 PRHDT and CDR2 FYEKMQ (reference sequence). In nucleotides, the CDR3 is TGTGCCAGCCAGGGGCGGGGGGGCGCCGAGCAGTACTTC. Encoded protein: CASQGRGGAEQYF.

The V gene is TRBV9, the J gene TRBJ1-2; TRBD1 aligns across 9 bases. The length of the CDR3 is 16 residues. V dropped 3 bases and J dropped 4; count of bases not matched to a gene: 10. The germline CDR1 and CDR2 sequences are SGDLS and YYNGEE. The chain's CDR3 is CASSGSPQGALYGYTF. Here the CDR3 DNA reads TGTGCCAGCAGCGGAAGCCCACAGGGGGCCCTCTATGGCTACACCTTC.

The chain combines TRBV7-2 with TRBJ1-4; D gene unclear. This CDR3 spans 13 amino acids. Trimming cost V 7 bases and J 6 bases, with 12 bases left between them. CDR1 and CDR2 (germline): SGHTA, FQGNSA. The CDR3 DNA sequence: TGTGCCAGCACTTTTTATCCTGATGAAAAACTGTTTTTT. This encodes CASTFYPDEKLFF.

The V and J genes are TRBV14 and TRBJ1-1; tentative D call: TRBD1 (5 bases). CDR1 and CDR2 (germline): SGHDN, FVKESK. The CDR3 has 13 amino acids. V was clipped by 4 bases and J by 10 bases, with 16 bases between them. CDR3 in amino acids: CASSPSGTPGAFF. The CDR3 DNA sequence: TGTGCCAGCAGCCCCTCGGGGACTCCGGGAGCTTTCTTT.

This clone was picked up one time. Distinct nucleotide sequences in the sample also encode this CDR3. This sequence joins TRBV11-3 and TRBJ2-2; D perhaps matches TRBD1 (5 bases). Between the trimmed V and J ends, which lost 4 bases and 1 base, there was a span of 7 bases. Germline CDR1 SGHNT, CDR2 YENEEA. CDR3 size: 14 residues. CDR3 bases: TGTGCCAGCAGCTCAGACAGGAACACCGGGGAGCTGTTTTTT. This gives the protein CASSSDRNTGELFF.

The chain combines TRBV3-1 (or the pseudogene TRBV3-2) with TRBJ2-1; possibly TRBD2 for D (7 bases). Per germline, CDR1 LGHDT and CDR2 YNNKEL (reference sequence). This CDR3 has 18 amino acids. V was trimmed by 1 base and J by 8 bases, leaving 24 bases between them. The CDR3 sequence: CASSQASAGALLGHEQFF. The CDR3 DNA reads TGTGCCAGCAGCCAAGCGTCCGCGGGGGCCCTCTTGGGCCATGAGCAGTTCTTC.

The rearrangement uses TRBV3-1 (or the pseudogene TRBV3-2) and TRBJ2-7, with 9 nucleotides matching TRBD1. Germline V gene lookup returns CDR1 LGHDT and CDR2 YNNKEL (reference sequence). The CDR3 consists of 14 residues. Losses at the gene ends were 4 bases for V and 5 bases for J; bases not matched to a gene: 6. The CDR3 DNA reads TGTGCCAGCAGCCCAACGGGACAGGGCCACGAGCAGTACTTC. It translates to CASSPTGQGHEQYF.

The gene calls are TRBV3-1 (or the pseudogene TRBV3-2) and TRBJ2-3, with TRBD2 as a possible D gene (6 bases). The CDR3 totals 12 residues. V was clipped by 3 bases and J by 10 bases, with 11 bases between them. CDR1 and CDR2 from the germline V gene are LGHDT and YNNKEL (reference sequence). The CDR3 reads CASSHPAGSQYF. The CDR3, as DNA: TGTGCCAGCAGCCACCCGGCGGGGTCGCAGTATTTT.

This chain links TRBV19 with TRBJ2-1; TRBD1 agrees at 7 bases. CDR3 length: 15 residues. The V gene's germline CDR1 is LNHDA and CDR2 SQIVND (reference sequence). V lost 2 bases, J lost 3 bases, and 4 bases stayed unmatched. The CDR3 here is CASSIPGQLYNEQFF. The CDR3 nucleotides are TGTGCCAGTAGTATACCGGGACAGCTCTACAATGAGCAGTTCTTC.

The gene calls are TRBV27 and TRBJ2-7; the match to TRBD2 covers 12 bases. This CDR3 is 17 amino acids long. With 4 bases clipped from V and 1 base from J, the junction kept 8 bases outside the gene matches. From germline, CDR1 is MNHEY and CDR2 SMNVEV (reference sequence). The CDR3 here is CASSSETSGGRSYEQYF. The DNA of the CDR3 is TGTGCCAGCAGTTCCGAGACTAGCGGGGGCCGTTCCTACGAGCAGTACTTC.

The chain combines TRBV13 with TRBJ1-1; D may be TRBD1 (6 bases). Looked up from germline, CDR1 is PRHDT and CDR2 is FYEKMQ (reference sequence). V dropped 2 bases and J dropped 0 bases, with 31 bases sitting between them. This CDR3 has 22 amino acids. The CDR3 sequence is CASSLTLRAKDQGWGMNTEAFF. CDR3 nucleotides: TGTGCCAGCAGCTTAACTTTACGCGCTAAGGATCAGGGGTGGGGGATGAACACTGAAGCTTTCTTT.

This chain uses TRBV6-5 with TRBJ2-2; a possible D gene is TRBD2 (6 bases). Germline V gene data show CDR1 as MNHEY and CDR2 as SVGAGI. This CDR3 is built from 16 residues. The V gene lost 2 bases and the J gene lost 4 bases, with 14 bases spanning the gap. The CDR3 nucleotides read TGTGCCAGCAGTTACCTGGGGACTCCGCGCACCGGGGAGCTGTTTTTT. This translates into CASSYLGTPRTGELFF.

The sample holds one count of this clone. J is TRBJ2-7 and V is TRBV30; 8 bases agree with TRBD1. The germline V gene encodes CDR1 GTSNPN and CDR2 SVGIG (reference sequence). This CDR3 has 16 amino acids. The J segment lost 6 bases and the V segment lost 2 bases, leaving 15 bases of the junction unmatched. The CDR3 DNA sequence: TGTGCCTGGAGTCGATTGGACAGGGCAGGATATTCCGAGCAGTACTTC. Its protein is CAWSRLDRAGYSEQYF.

The CDR3 protein is CASSIGSGIQETQYF. The CDR3 DNA sequence: TGTGCCAGTAGTATAGGGAGCGGGATACAAGAGACCCAGTACTTC. The chain joins TRBV19 to TRBJ2-5, with 7 positions matching TRBD2. In germline, CDR1 is LNHDA, CDR2 SQIVND (reference sequence). This CDR3 has 15 amino acids. Losses at the gene ends were 1 base for V and 2 bases for J; bases not matched to a gene: 4.

The genes are TRBV11-2 and TRBJ2-7, with unresolved D. Deletions cut 3 bases from V and 5 bases from J, with 8 bases between. The germline CDR1 and CDR2 sequences are SGHAT and FQNNGV. The CDR3 is 12 residues long. CDR3 in DNA: TGTGCCAGCAGCTTCTTGTCCGACGAGCAGTACTTC. Amino acid sequence: CASSFLSDEQYF.

This clone was found once. V is TRBV7-2 and J is TRBJ2-2, with D perhaps TRBD2 (6 bases). CDR1 and CDR2 from the germline V gene are SGHTA and FQGNSA. The CDR3 is 14 residues long. Deletions cut 10 bases from V and 2 bases from J, with 14 bases between. CDR3 region: CAIWGRNNTGELFF. The CDR3 DNA reads TGTGCCATATGGGGGAGGAATAACACCGGGGAGCTGTTTTTT.